These T cell receptor beta chains were read from a single sample in a study of blood T cell repertoires in COVID-19. Libraries were prepared by immunoSEQ multiplex PCR; TCRdb keeps only in-frame clonotypes and omits some of them. The sample includes around 40,000 clones, roughly 85% of them seen just once. Sequencing used peripheral blood. These receptors all come from a man aged 55-75 years with active COVID-19. Each CDR3 is given with its conserved first and last residue. Fields, in order: CDR3 length, D gene, J gene, V gene, clone size, CDR3 protein, CDR3 DNA. A D gene is named only where the DNA matches it firmly. A clone size is listed for some rows: how often the clone was seen (once, few, many), or a class if it is expanded.

length: 15; D: TRBD2; J: TRBJ2-5; V: TRBV6-5; size: NA; CDR3: CASSARTRSQETQYF; DNA: TGTGCCAGCAGCGCGCGGACTAGGTCCCAAGAGACCCAGTACTTC
length: 13; D: NA; J: TRBJ2-3; V: TRBV5-1; size: NA; CDR3: CASSQRDKNTQYF; DNA: TGCGCCAGCAGCCAAAGGGACAAAAATACGCAGTATTTT
length: 14; D: TRBD2; J: TRBJ2-1; V: TRBV7-2; size: few; CDR3: CASSLLAGQNEQFF; DNA: TGTGCCAGCAGCTTATTAGCGGGCCAAAATGAGCAGTTCTTC
length: 11; D: NA; J: TRBJ1-2; V: TRBV28; size: NA; CDR3: CASSNRFGYTF; DNA: TGTGCCAGCTCCAACAGGTTTGGCTACACCTTC
length: 17; D: NA; J: TRBJ1-5; V: TRBV5-5; size: NA; CDR3: CASSLEVSTYYNQPQHF; DNA: TGTGCCAGCAGCTTGGAGGTCTCCACGTACTATAATCAGCCCCAGCATTTT
length: 16; D: NA; J: TRBJ2-1; V: TRBV9; size: NA; CDR3: CASSATGTVSYNEQFF; DNA: TGTGCCAGCAGCGCGACCGGGACTGTCTCCTACAATGAGCAGTTCTTC
length: 15; D: NA; J: TRBJ1-6; V: TRBV6-5; size: NA; CDR3: CASQGIQGLNSPLHF; DNA: TGTGCCAGCCAGGGAATACAGGGCTTGAATTCACCCCTCCACTTT
length: 17; D: NA; J: TRBJ1-1; V: TRBV27; size: NA; CDR3: CASSFSLPSSLNTEAFF; DNA: TGTGCCAGCAGTTTTAGCCTCCCTAGTTCTTTGAACACTGAAGCTTTCTTT
length: 14; D: NA; J: TRBJ1-6; V: TRBV19; size: NA; CDR3: CATNRGGVNSPLHF; DNA: TGTGCCACCAACCGGGGGGGGGTGAATTCACCCCTCCACTTT
length: 15; D: TRBD2; J: TRBJ2-3; V: TRBV30; size: NA; CDR3: CAWSLGLAGTDTQYF; DNA: TGTGCCTGGAGCCTTGGACTAGCGGGAACCGATACGCAGTATTTT
length: 14; D: NA; J: TRBJ2-7; V: TRBV19; size: NA; CDR3: CASSIVGGGNEQYF; DNA: TGTGCCAGTAGTATCGTCGGGGGAGGCAACGAGCAGTACTTC
length: 13; D: NA; J: TRBJ2-5; V: TRBV2; size: NA; CDR3: CASAREGGQTQYF; DNA: TGTGCCAGCGCCCGTGAGGGAGGTCAGACCCAGTACTTC
length: 17; D: TRBD2; J: TRBJ2-3; V: TRBV18; size: NA; CDR3: CASSPPGLAGGADTQYF; DNA: TGTGCCAGCTCACCTCCGGGACTAGCGGGAGGGGCAGATACGCAGTATTTT
length: 13; D: NA; J: TRBJ2-7; V: TRBV12-3/TRBV12-4; size: NA; CDR3: CASSPGSSDEQYF; DNA: TGTGCCAGCAGCCCGGGGTCTTCAGACGAGCAGTACTTC
length: 15; D: NA; J: TRBJ2-5; V: TRBV5-8; size: NA; CDR3: CASSLITGLQETQYF; DNA: TGTGCCAGCAGCTTAATAACAGGGCTCCAAGAGACCCAGTACTTC
length: 17; D: TRBD2; J: TRBJ2-5; V: TRBV11-2; size: NA; CDR3: CASSTQRGAFQIETQYF; DNA: TGTGCCAGCAGCACCCAGCGGGGGGCTTTCCAAATAGAGACCCAGTACTTC
length: 16; D: TRBD1; J: TRBJ2-2; V: TRBV18; size: NA; CDR3: CASSPWQGEGTGELFF; DNA: TGTGCCAGCTCACCATGGCAGGGGGAAGGCACCGGGGAGCTGTTTTTT
length: 12; D: NA; J: TRBJ2-3; V: TRBV7-8; size: NA; CDR3: CASSLPQYTQYF; DNA: TGTGCCAGCAGCCTCCCACAGTATACGCAGTATTTT
length: 12; D: NA; J: TRBJ1-1; V: TRBV7-8; size: NA; CDR3: CASSPPGTEAFF; DNA: TGTGCCAGCAGCCCGCCCGGGACTGAAGCTTTCTTT
length: 12; D: NA; J: TRBJ2-7; V: TRBV7-2; size: NA; CDR3: CASSLLGYEQYF; DNA: TGTGCCAGCAGCTTACTAGGCTACGAGCAGTACTTC
length: 16; D: TRBD2; J: TRBJ2-5; V: TRBV25-1; size: NA; CDR3: CASSPPKGGLEETQYF; DNA: TGTGCCAGCAGTCCCCCCAAGGGAGGGCTAGAAGAGACCCAGTACTTC
length: 16; D: TRBD2; J: TRBJ2-5; V: TRBV5-1; size: NA; CDR3: CASSLAGTSGQETQYF; DNA: TGCGCCAGCAGCTTGGCCGGGACTAGCGGCCAAGAGACCCAGTACTTC
length: 17; D: TRBD2; J: TRBJ2-3; V: TRBV5-6; size: once; CDR3: CASSSTSGNGPTDTQYF; DNA: TGTGCCAGCAGCTCAACGAGCGGGAATGGTCCCACAGATACGCAGTATTTT
length: 18; D: TRBD2; J: TRBJ2-2; V: TRBV7-9; size: few; CDR3: CASSMMSGRVSDTGELFF; DNA: TGTGCCAGCAGTATGATGAGCGGGAGGGTTTCGGACACCGGGGAGCTGTTTTTT
length: 14; D: TRBD1; J: TRBJ2-3; V: TRBV7-9; size: many; CDR3: CATSGTGSTDTQYF; DNA: TGTGCCACCTCTGGGACAGGAAGCACAGATACGCAGTATTTT
length: 14; D: TRBD1; J: TRBJ1-1; V: TRBV9; size: NA; CDR3: CASSVGQGATEAFF; DNA: TGTGCCAGCAGCGTAGGTCAGGGGGCGACTGAAGCTTTCTTT
length: 13; D: NA; J: TRBJ1-2; V: TRBV2; size: NA; CDR3: CASSVPETYGYTF; DNA: TGTGCCAGCAGTGTTCCAGAAACCTATGGCTACACCTTC
length: 14; D: TRBD1; J: TRBJ2-7; V: TRBV19; size: once; CDR3: CASRIQQGWDEQYF; DNA: TGTGCCAGTAGGATACAACAGGGGTGGGACGAGCAGTACTTC
length: 16; D: TRBD1; J: TRBJ1-1; V: TRBV2; size: NA; CDR3: CASSPGTVLTNTEAFF; DNA: TGTGCCAGCAGTCCCGGGACAGTTTTGACCAACACTGAAGCTTTCTTT
length: 13; D: NA; J: TRBJ1-1; V: TRBV20-1; size: NA; CDR3: CSASLEGGTEAFF; DNA: TGCAGTGCTAGTTTGGAGGGCGGGACTGAAGCTTTCTTT
length: 17; D: TRBD1; J: TRBJ2-5; V: TRBV19; size: NA; CDR3: CASSIGWAGGGQETQYF; DNA: TGTGCCAGTAGTATAGGTTGGGCAGGGGGTGGCCAAGAGACCCAGTACTTC
length: 14; D: NA; J: TRBJ1-2; V: TRBV19; size: NA; CDR3: CASSIPGTNYGYTF; DNA: TGTGCCAGTAGTATCCCGGGAACAAACTATGGCTACACCTTC
length: 17; D: TRBD1; J: TRBJ1-2; V: TRBV24-1; size: NA; CDR3: CATSDGDRGRVDYGYTF; DNA: TGTGCCACCAGTGATGGGGACAGGGGGCGGGTGGACTATGGCTACACCTTC
length: 13; D: NA; J: TRBJ1-2; V: TRBV6-2/TRBV6-3; size: few; CDR3: CASSYSFSYGYTF; DNA: TGTGCCAGCAGTTACTCGTTCTCTTATGGCTACACCTTC
length: 14; D: NA; J: TRBJ2-1; V: TRBV5-1; size: NA; CDR3: CASSSGSTYNEQFF; DNA: TGCGCCAGCAGTTCTGGGAGCACCTACAATGAGCAGTTCTTC
length: 14; D: NA; J: TRBJ2-2; V: TRBV27; size: NA; CDR3: CASRHDSLTGELFF; DNA: TGTGCCAGCAGACATGACAGCCTCACCGGGGAGCTGTTTTTT
length: 16; D: TRBD2; J: TRBJ2-3; V: TRBV27; size: NA; CDR3: CASSSLTSGSTDTQYF; DNA: TGTGCCAGCAGTTCGCTGACTAGCGGGAGCACAGATACGCAGTATTTT
length: 12; D: NA; J: TRBJ2-3; V: TRBV2; size: NA; CDR3: CASSMTRSAQYF; DNA: TGTGCCAGCAGTATGACTAGATCGGCGCAGTATTTT
length: 15; D: NA; J: TRBJ1-5; V: TRBV24-1; size: NA; CDR3: CATSDLKGEAKPQHF; DNA: TGTGCCACCAGTGATTTGAAAGGAGAGGCCAAGCCCCAGCATTTT